The clone carrying this T cell receptor (beta chain) was detected ten times or more. These data originate in a study of T cells in Graves' hyperthyroidism and ophthalmopathy. It was RNA transcripts that yielded the amplified TCR beta CDR3 regions. First-round RT-PCR with HTBI primers amplified the TCR CDR3 region. Each CDR3 protein is one row after TCRdb ran MiXCR on the multiplex PCR reads. The sample carries approximately 600,000 distinct CDR3 sequences, more than 11% recorded once. The V gene lost 6 bases and the J gene lost 4 bases, with 18 bases spanning the gap. CDR3 length: 14 residues. Germline CDR1 and CDR2: DFQATT and SNEGSKA (reference sequence).

The chain recombines TRBV20-1 with TRBJ2-5; D is tentatively TRBD1 or TRBD2 (7 bases each). The receptor comes from a woman under 40 with Graves' hyperthyroidism that later progressed to Graves' ophthalmopathy. The specimen sequenced was blood. CDR3 coding DNA: TGCAGTGCCCGTACTCAGGGGGGGAGAGAGACCCAGTACTTC. It translates to CSARTQGGRETQYF.